This entry features one T cell receptor (beta chain) sequence. This sample is part of a study of blood T cell repertoires in COVID-19. Study summary: PBMCs, B-cell-depleted T cells, or T cells provided the cDNA or gDNA that made up the material.

Germline assignment: CDR1 LNHNV and CDR2 YYDKDF (reference sequence). Trimming at V came to 0 bases and at J to 6 bases, leaving 7 bases not matched to a gene. The length of the CDR3 is 17 residues. Original data processing: Scientists estimated how many nucleated cells there were by amplifying reference gene primers. The repertoire was sequenced with immunoSEQ multiplex PCR; TCRdb's copy has only in-frame clones and lacks some. That table supplies the V and J calls and clone size; D and trimming were determined from the DNA. The sample consists of 300,000 to 400,000 clones, around 85% of them appearing once.

The receptor was derived from a woman aged 40 to 50 with acute COVID-19. Sequenced input: PBMCs or T cells enriched from blood (not recorded which). V gene TRBV15 combines with J gene TRBJ1-6; 8 bases fit TRBD1. CDR3 in amino acids: CATSRDRGQGGNSPLHF. The CDR3 nucleotides are TGTGCCACCAGCAGAGATAGAGGACAGGGAGGTAATTCACCCCTCCACTTT.